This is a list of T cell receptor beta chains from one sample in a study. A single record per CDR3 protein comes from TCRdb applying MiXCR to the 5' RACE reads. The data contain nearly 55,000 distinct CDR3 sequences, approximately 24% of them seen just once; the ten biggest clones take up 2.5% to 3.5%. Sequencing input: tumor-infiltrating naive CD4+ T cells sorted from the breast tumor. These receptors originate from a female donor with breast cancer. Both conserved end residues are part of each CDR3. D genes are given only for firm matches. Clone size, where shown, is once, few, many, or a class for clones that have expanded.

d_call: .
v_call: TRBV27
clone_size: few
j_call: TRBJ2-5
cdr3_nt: TGTGCCAGCAGTTTATCGGATGCGAAGGGGACCCAGTACTTC
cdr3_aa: CASSLSDAKGTQYF

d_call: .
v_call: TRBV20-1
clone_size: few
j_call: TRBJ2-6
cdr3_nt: TGCAGTGCTAGAGCCCCCGGGACGGTGGCCAACGTCCTGACTTTC
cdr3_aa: CSARAPGTVANVLTF

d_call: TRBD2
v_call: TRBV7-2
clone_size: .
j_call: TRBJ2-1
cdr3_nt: TGTGCCAGCAGCTCACCGGGACTAGCGGCCGGTTCCTACAATGAGCAGTTCTTC
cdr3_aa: CASSSPGLAAGSYNEQFF

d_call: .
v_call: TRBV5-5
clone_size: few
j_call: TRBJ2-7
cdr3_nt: TGTGCCAGCAGCTTGGAGTGGACTATCACCATGGAGCAGTACTTC
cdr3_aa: CASSLEWTITMEQYF

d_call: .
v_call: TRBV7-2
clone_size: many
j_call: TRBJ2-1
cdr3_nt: TGTGCCAGCAGCTTATCAAGGGATGAGCAGTTCTTC
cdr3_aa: CASSLSRDEQFF

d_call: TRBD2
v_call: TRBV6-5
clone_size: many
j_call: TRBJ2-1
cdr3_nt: TGTGCCAGCAGTTACTTCGGACTAGCGGGGGGGCCCAATGAGCAGTTCTTC
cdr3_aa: CASSYFGLAGGPNEQFF

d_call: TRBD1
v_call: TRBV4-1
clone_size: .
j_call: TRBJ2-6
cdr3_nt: TGCGCCAGCAGTCCCTGGGGACAGGCCGGCTCTGGGGCCAACGTCCTGACTTTC
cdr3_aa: CASSPWGQAGSGANVLTF

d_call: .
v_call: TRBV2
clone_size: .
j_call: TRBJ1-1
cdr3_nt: TGTACCAGCAGTGAAACAGGACTGAACACTGAAGCTTTCTTT
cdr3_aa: CTSSETGLNTEAFF

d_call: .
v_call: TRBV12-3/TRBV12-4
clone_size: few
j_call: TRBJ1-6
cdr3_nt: TGTGCCAGCAGCCGGGCAGTTAATTCACCCCTCCACTTT
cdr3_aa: CASSRAVNSPLHF

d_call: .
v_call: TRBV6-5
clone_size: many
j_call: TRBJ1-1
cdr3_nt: TGTGCCAGCAGTAGGCCAGGGTTGATGAACACTGAAGCTTTCTTT
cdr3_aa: CASSRPGLMNTEAFF

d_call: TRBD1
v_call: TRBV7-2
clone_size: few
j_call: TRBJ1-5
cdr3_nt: TGTGCCAGCAGCCTGGACAGGGATCAGCCCCAGCATTTT
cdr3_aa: CASSLDRDQPQHF

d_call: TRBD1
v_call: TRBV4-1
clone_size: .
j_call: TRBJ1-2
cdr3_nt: TGCGCCAGCAGCTCACCAACACAGGGGCGCAGTAACTATGGCTACACCTTC
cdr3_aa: CASSSPTQGRSNYGYTF

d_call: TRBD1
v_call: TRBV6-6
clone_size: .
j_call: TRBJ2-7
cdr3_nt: TGTGCCAGCAACCGAGGGGGCCCGAGCTCCTACGAGCAGTACTTC
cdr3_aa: CASNRGGPSSYEQYF

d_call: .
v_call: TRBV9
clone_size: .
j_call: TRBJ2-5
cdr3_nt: TGTGCCAGCAGCCTGAGGGGGGTAGTCCAGTACTTC
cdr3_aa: CASSLRGVVQYF

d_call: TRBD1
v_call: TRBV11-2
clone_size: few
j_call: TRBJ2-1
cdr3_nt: TGTGCCAGCAGCACGACAGGGACCCATGAGCAGTTCTTC
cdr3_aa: CASSTTGTHEQFF

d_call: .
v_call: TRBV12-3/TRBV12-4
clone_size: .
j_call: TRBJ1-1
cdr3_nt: TGTGCCAGCAGTTTAAAGGACAGTAACACTGAAGCTTTCTTT
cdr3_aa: CASSLKDSNTEAFF

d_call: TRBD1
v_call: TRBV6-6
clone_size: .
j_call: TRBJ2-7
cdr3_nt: TGTGCCAGCAGTTTCCGGGACAGGTTCCACGAGCAGTACTTC
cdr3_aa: CASSFRDRFHEQYF

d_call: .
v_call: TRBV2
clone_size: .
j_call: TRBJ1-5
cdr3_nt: TGTGCCAGCAGTGCACGGACAGATAGCAATCAGTCCCAGCATTTT
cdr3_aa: CASSARTDSNQSQHF

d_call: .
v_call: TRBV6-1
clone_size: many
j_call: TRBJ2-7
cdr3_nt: TGTGCCAGCAGTGAAGGCGGAGGGTCCTACGAGCAGTACTTC
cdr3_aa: CASSEGGGSYEQYF

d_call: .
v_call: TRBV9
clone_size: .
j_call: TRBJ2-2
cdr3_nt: TGTGCCAGCAGCGTTTCTAGCGTTAGCACCGGGGAGCTGTTTTTT
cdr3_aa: CASSVSSVSTGELFF

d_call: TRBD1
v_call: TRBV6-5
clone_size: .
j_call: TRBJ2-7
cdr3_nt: TGTGCCAGCTTATCACGAAGGGGGACAGGGGCCTACGAGCAGTACTTC
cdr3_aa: CASLSRRGTGAYEQYF

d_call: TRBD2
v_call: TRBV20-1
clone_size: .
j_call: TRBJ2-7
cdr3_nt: TGCAGTGCTAGAGAAGGGTCGGCTAGCGGGACCGAGCAGTACTTC
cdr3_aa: CSAREGSASGTEQYF

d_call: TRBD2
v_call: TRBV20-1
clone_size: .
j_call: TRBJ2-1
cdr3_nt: TGCAGTGCACCGAGGGAGGGCGTTTCGTTCTTC
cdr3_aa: CSAPREGVSFF

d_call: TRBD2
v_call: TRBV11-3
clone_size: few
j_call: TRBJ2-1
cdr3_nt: TGTGCCAGCAGCTCGACTAGCGGGGGGGCCGGGTCCTACAATGAGCAGTTCTTC
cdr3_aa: CASSSTSGGAGSYNEQFF

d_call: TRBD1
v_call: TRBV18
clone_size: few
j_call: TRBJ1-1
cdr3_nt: TGTGCCAGCTCAGTGGGACAGGGGCACACTGAAGCTTTCTTT
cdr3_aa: CASSVGQGHTEAFF

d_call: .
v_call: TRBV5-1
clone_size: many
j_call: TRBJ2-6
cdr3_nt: TGCGCCAGCAGCTTAAACGGGGCCAACGTCCTGACTTTC
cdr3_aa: CASSLNGANVLTF

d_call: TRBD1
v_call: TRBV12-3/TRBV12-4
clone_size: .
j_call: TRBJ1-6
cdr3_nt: TGTGCCAGCAGTAAGCAACCGGGACAGGCTAATTCACCCCTCCACTTT
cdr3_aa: CASSKQPGQANSPLHF

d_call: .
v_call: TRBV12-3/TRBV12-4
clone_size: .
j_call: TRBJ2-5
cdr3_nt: TGTGCCAGCAGTCCCCTGGGGGTACGAGAGACCCAGTACTTC
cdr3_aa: CASSPLGVRETQYF

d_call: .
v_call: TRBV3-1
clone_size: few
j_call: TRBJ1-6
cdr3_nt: TGTGCCAGCAGCCAAGATCTTCGGTCACCCCTCCACTTT
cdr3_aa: CASSQDLRSPLHF

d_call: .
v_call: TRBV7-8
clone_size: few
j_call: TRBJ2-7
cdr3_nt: TGTGCCATAAGCAAGGGCAGGACCTCGGAGCAGTACTTC
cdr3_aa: CAISKGRTSEQYF

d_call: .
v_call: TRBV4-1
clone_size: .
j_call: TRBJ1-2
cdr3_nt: TGCGCCAGCAGCCAAGCTGGACAGAACTATGGCTACACCTTC
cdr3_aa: CASSQAGQNYGYTF

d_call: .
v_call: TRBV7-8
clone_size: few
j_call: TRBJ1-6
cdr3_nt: TGTGCCAGCAGCTTAAACACCCATAATTCACCCCTCCACTTT
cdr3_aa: CASSLNTHNSPLHF

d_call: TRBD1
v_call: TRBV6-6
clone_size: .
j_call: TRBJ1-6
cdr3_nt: TGTGCCAGCAGTTTCCGGGACAGCGGGTCACCCCTCCACTTT
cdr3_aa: CASSFRDSGSPLHF

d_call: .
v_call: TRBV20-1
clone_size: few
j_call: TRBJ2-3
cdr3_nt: TGCAGTGCTAGTGGGCGGGAAAGCACAGATACGCAGTATTTT
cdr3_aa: CSASGRESTDTQYF

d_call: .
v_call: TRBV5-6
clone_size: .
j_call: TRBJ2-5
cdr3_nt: TGTGCCAGCAGCTTGGGGGTGGCGGGACAGCAAGAGACCCAGTACTTC
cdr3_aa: CASSLGVAGQQETQYF

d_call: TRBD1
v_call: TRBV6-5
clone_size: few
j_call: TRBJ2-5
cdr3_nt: TGTGCCAGCAGTAACCTGGACAGGGGGCAAGAGACCCAGTACTTC
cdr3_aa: CASSNLDRGQETQYF

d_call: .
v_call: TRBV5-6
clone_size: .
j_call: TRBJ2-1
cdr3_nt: TGTGCCAGCAGCTTGTCTCTGAGCTCCTACAATGAGCAGTTCTTC
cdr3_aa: CASSLSLSSYNEQFF

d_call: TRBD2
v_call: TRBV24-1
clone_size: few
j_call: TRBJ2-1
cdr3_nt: TGTGCCACCAGTGATCCAGGGACTAGCGGGAATGAGCAGTTCTTC
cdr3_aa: CATSDPGTSGNEQFF

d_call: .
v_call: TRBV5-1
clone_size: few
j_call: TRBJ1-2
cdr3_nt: TGCGCCAGCAGCTTGGACGGACAGAATAACTATGGCTACACCTTC
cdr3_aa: CASSLDGQNNYGYTF

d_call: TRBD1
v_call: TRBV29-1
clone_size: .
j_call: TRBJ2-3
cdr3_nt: TGCAGCGTTGAAAGGGGGCGGGATACGCAGTATTTT
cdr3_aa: CSVERGRDTQYF

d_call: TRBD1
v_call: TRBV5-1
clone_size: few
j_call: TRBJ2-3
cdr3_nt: TGCGCCAGCAGCTCGGGACAGATCACAGATACGCAGTATTTT
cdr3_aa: CASSSGQITDTQYF

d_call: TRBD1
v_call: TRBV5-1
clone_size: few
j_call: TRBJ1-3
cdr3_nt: TGCGCCAGCAGCCGAGGACAGGGGGGAAACACCATATATTTT
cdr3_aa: CASSRGQGGNTIYF

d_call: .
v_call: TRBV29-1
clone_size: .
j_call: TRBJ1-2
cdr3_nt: TGCAGCGTCCACGGTGGGGCCAGAAACTATGGCTACACCTTC
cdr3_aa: CSVHGGARNYGYTF

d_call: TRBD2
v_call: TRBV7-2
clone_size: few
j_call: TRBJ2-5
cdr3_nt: TGTGCCAGCAGCTTCGCCCCCGGGACTAGAGAGACCCAGTACTTC
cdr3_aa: CASSFAPGTRETQYF

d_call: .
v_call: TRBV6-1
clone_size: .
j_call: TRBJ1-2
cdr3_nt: TGTGCCAGCAGTGAAGGAGATATCGGGCCCTATGGCTACACCTTC
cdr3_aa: CASSEGDIGPYGYTF

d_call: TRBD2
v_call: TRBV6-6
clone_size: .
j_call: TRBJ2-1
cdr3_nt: TGTGCCAGCAGGAATACCGCTAGCGGGGGGGACAATGAGCAGTTCTTC
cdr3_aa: CASRNTASGGDNEQFF

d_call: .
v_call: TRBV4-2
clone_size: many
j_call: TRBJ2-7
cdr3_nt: TGTGCCAGCAGCCAACTACAGGGCACCGGCGAGCAGTACTTC
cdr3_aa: CASSQLQGTGEQYF

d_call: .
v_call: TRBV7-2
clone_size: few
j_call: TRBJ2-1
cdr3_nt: TGTGCCAGCAGCTTTGGAGACAGTTCTTGGAGCAATGAGCAGTTCTTC
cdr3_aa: CASSFGDSSWSNEQFF

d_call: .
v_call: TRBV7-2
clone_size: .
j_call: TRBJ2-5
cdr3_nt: TGTGCCAGCAGCTTAGGGCGACGGGAGACCCAGTACTTC
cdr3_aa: CASSLGRRETQYF

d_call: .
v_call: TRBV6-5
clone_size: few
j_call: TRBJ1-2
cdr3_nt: TGTGCCAGCACCCCCGGGGGTAGCGGCTACACCTTC
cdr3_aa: CASTPGGSGYTF

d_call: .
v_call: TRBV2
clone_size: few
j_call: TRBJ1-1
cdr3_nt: TGTGCCAGCAGGGGCCAGGCCTTGGGAACTGAAGCTTTCTTT
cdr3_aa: CASRGQALGTEAFF

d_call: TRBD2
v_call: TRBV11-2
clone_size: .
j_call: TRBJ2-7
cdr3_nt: TGTGCCAGCAGCGAAAGACTAGCGGGGGGAGAGGAGCAGTACTTC
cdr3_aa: CASSERLAGGEEQYF

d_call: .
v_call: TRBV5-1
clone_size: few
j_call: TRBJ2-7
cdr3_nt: TGCGCCAGCAGCTTGGAGTCCTACGAGCAGTACTTC
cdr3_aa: CASSLESYEQYF

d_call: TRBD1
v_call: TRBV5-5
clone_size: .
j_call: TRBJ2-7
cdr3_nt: TGTGCCAGCAGCTTGGTGGCGGGACAGGGCTCCTACGAGCAGTACTTC
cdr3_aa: CASSLVAGQGSYEQYF